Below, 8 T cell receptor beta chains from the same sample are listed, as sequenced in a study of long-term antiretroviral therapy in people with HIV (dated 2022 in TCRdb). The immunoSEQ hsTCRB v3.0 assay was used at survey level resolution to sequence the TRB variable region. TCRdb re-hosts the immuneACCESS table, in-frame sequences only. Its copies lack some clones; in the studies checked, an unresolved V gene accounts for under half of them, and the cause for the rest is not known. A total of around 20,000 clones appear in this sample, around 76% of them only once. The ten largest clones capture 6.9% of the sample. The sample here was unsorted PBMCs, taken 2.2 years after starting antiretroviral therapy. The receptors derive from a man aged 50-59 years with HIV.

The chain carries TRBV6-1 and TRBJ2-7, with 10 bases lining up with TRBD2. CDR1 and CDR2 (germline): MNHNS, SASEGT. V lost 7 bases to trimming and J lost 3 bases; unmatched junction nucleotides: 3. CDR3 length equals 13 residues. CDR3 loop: CASTRTSGYEQYF. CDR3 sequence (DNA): TGTGCCAGCACCCGGACTAGCGGCTACGAGCAGTACTTC.

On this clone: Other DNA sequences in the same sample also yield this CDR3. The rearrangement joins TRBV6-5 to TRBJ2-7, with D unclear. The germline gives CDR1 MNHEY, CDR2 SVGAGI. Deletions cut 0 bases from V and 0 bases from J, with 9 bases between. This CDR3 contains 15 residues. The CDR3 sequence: CASSYSGLGSYEQYF. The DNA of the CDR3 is TGTGCCAGCAGTTACTCTGGCCTCGGCTCCTACGAGCAGTACTTC.

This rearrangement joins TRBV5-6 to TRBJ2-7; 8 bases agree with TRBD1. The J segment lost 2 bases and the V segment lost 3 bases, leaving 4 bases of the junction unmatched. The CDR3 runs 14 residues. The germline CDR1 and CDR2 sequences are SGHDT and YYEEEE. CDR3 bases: TGTGCCAGCAGCTGGGGACAGGAGACCTACGAGCAGTACTTC. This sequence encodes CASSWGQETYEQYF. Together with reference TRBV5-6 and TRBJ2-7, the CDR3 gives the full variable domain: DAGVTQSPTHLIKTRGQQVTLRCSPKSGHDTVSWYQQALGQGPQFIFQYYEEEERQRGNFPDRFSGHQFPNYSSELNVNALLLGDSALYLCASSWGQETYEQYFGPGTRLTVT.

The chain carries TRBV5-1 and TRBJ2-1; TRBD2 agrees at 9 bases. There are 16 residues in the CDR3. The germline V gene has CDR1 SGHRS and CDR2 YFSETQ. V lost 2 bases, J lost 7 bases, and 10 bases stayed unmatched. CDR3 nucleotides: TGCGCCAGCAGCTTCTCTAGCGGGATAGGTGGGAATGAGCAGTTCTTC. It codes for CASSFSSGIGGNEQFF.

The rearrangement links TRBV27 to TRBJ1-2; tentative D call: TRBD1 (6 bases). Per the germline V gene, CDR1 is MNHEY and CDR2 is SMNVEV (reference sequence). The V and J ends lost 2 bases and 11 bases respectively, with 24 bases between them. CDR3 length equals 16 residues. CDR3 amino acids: CASSLLQGSIKQGYTF. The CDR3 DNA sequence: TGTGCCAGCAGTTTACTTCAGGGGTCCATAAAGCAGGGATACACCTTC.

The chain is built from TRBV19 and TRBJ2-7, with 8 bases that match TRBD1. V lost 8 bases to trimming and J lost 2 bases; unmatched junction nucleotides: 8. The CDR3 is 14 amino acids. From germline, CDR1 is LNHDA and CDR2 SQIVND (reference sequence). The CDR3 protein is CASSITGGTYEQYF. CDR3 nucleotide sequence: TGTGCCAGTTCCATCACAGGGGGAACCTACGAGCAGTACTTC.

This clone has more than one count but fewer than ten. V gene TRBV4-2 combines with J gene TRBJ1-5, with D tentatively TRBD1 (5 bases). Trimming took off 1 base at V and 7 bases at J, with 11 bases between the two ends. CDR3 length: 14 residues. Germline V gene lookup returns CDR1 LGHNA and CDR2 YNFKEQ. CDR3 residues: CASSQVGSGQPQHF. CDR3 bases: TGTGCCAGCAGCCAAGTGGGATCAGGGCAGCCCCAGCATTTT.

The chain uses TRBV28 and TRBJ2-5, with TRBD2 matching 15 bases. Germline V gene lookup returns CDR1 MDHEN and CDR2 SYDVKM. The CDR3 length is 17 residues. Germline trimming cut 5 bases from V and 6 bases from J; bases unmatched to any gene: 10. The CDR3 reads CASSRGLAGGPIKTQYF. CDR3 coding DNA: TGTGCCAGCAGTCGTGGACTAGCGGGAGGGCCGATAAAGACCCAGTACTTC.